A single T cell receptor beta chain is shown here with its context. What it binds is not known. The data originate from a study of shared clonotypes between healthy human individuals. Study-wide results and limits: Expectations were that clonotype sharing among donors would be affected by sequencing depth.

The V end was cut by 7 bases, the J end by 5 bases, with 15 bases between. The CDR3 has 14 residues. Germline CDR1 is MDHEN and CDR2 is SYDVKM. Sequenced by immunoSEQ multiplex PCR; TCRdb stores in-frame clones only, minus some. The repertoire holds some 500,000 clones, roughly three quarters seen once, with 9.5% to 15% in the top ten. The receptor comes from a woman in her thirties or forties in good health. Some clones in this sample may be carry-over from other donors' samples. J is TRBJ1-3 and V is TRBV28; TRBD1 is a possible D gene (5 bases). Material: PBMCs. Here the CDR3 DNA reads TGTGCCAGCAACCCCGGACAACTTCGAAACACCATATATTTT. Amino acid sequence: CASNPGQLRNTIYF.